This T cell receptor (beta chain) was sequenced during a study of CD8 T cells in Susac syndrome. Random hexamers primed reverse transcription of 0.5 to 1 ug RNA. MiXCR, run by TCRdb on the immunoSEQ multiplex PCR reads, gives a single entry per CDR3 protein. The sample includes 300,000 or so distinct CDR3 sequences, approximately 90% seen only once; the top ten take over 0.065%. Per the germline V gene, CDR1 is SGHRS and CDR2 is YFSETQ. The CDR3 length is 16 residues. Losses at the gene ends were 0 bases for V and 9 bases for J; bases not matched to a gene: 10. The sequence derives from a human donor with multiple sclerosis. Sequencing was done on a sample of CD4+ T cells from PBMCs. V and J are TRBV5-1 and TRBJ2-1, with 9 bases matching TRBD1. Written as DNA, the CDR3 is TGCGCCAGCAGCTTGGACGTGACAGGGGGTTCGCGTGAGCAGTTCTTC. Protein product: CASSLDVTGGSREQFF.